This entry features one TCR beta chain sequence. This clonotype was counted many times. The clone's antigen remains unknown. Base qualities are missing; no much larger clone stands one base away. The data stem from a study of CD8+CD57+ T cells in acquired aplastic anemia (dated by TCRdb to the late 2010s). Background on the whole study: Extracted DNA from sorted CD4+ and CD8+ cells averaged about 2.9 ug, ranging from roughly 0.17 to 30 ug. CD8+CD57+ expansion was defined as frequency above the mean frequency observed in healthy subjects.

The patients picked for sequencing were ones in whom flow cytometry had shown an expansion of CD8+CD57+ cells. Severe acquired aplastic anemia was diagnosed in all patients according to International Study of Aplastic Anemia and Agranulocytosis and Camitta criteria. No therapy had been received by the patients at the time of blood sampling. The study deep-sequenced TCR repertoires of sorted CD4+ and CD8+ blood T cells from severe aplastic anemia patients and healthy subjects. Patients were enrolled under clinicaltrials.gov protocols 00001620, 01623167, 00001397, 00071045, 00081523 and 00961064 in the USA. Ficoll-Paque density gradient centrifugation was used to isolate peripheral blood mononuclear cells. Before DNA was extracted, CD4+ and CD8+ T cells were sorted using either FACS or magnetic beads. Results and caveats for the whole study, not just this receptor: Around 30 CD8+ CDR3 sequences were found to be shared between patients and controls, but these sequences appeared to be highly expressed in patients and within the immunodominant clones of the patients. Between patients and healthy controls, no significant difference in CD8+ Simpson's diversity was found (P=0.060).

Genomic DNA served as template for TCR beta VDJ combination and CDR3 sequence profiling. An Illumina HiSeq 2000 was the platform used for TCR repertoire sequencing. As for how the authors treated the data: Repertoire assessment relied on Simpson's diversity index, CDR3 size and DJ length profiles, and TRBV/TRBJ rearrangement plots. The most abundant DNA sequence in the deep sequencing data was taken as the immunodominant clone. CDR3 amino acid sequences were checked for sharing between subjects and were compared against published repertoires and the VDJdb database. The raw public reads went through TCRdb reprocessing: fastp at Q25, MiXCR clone calling, in-frame beta chains kept. Each entry merges the rows of one CDR3 protein and shows their most common DNA and genes. The V and J calls follow TCRdb's processing rather than the paper's. In all, the sample holds more than 150,000 distinct CDR3 sequences, and less than 50% of those were seen once. The biggest ten clones account for 1.8% of the sample.

This receptor was taken from a human donor with aplastic anemia. The sequencing sample was made of sorted CD4+, CD8+, or CD8+CD57+ T cells (not recorded which) from PBMCs.

The CDR3 region: CASSLVGQGNEKLFF. Read as DNA, the sequence is TGTGCCAGCAGCTTAGTGGGCCAGGGTAATGAAAAACTGTTTTTT. Recombination linked TRBV7-9 to TRBJ1-4, and the D gene may be TRBD1, 5 bases matching. The germline V gene encodes CDR1 SEHNR and CDR2 FQNEAQ (reference sequence). Spanning cysteine to phenylalanine, the CDR3 consists of 15 amino acids. Just the 45-base CDR3 DNA is kept, in frame starting at base 1. Trimming takes 1 base from V and 4 bases from J, and the germline ends sit 10 bases apart.